This passage covers 9 T cell receptor beta chains from one sample sequenced in a study of blood T cell repertoires in COVID-19. Clones were read by immunoSEQ multiplex PCR, and TCRdb kept only the in-frame ones, dropping some. The table has a few hundred thousand clones, about 88% seen once. The sequenced sample was peripheral blood. All receptors come from a woman aged 55-70 years with COVID-19, enrolled during active disease.

This rearrangement joins TRBV3-1 (or the pseudogene TRBV3-2) to TRBJ2-1; TRBD2 agrees at 9 bases. The germline gives CDR1 LGHDT, CDR2 YNNKEL (reference sequence). Trimming cost V 0 bases and J 8 bases; bases outside gene matches: 5. CDR3 size: 15 residues. The CDR3 loop reads CASSQDPSGNDEQFF. In DNA, the CDR3 is TGTGCCAGCAGCCAAGATCCTAGCGGGAATGATGAGCAGTTCTTC.

In this sample, this clone turned up once. The chain couples TRBV28 to TRBJ2-3, with 8 bases aligning to TRBD2. The V gene end was trimmed by 8 bases and the J gene end by 2 bases; junction bases not matched to a gene: 15. Germline lookup yields CDR1 MDHEN and CDR2 SYDVKM. This CDR3 is 17 amino acids long. The CDR3 region is CASGKSVLAGTTDTQYF. The CDR3 nucleotides read TGTGCCAGCGGAAAAAGCGTATTAGCGGGAACCACAGATACGCAGTATTTT.

This chain links TRBV5-1 with TRBJ2-1; 11 nucleotides agree with TRBD2. The CDR3 loop spans 16 amino acids. Germline V CDR1 and CDR2: SGHRS, YFSETQ. V shed 0 bases and J 4 bases; nucleotides not matched to a gene: 3. The CDR3 DNA follows: TGCGCCAGCAGCTTGGTACTAGCGGGAGCTTACAATGAGCAGTTCTTC. Translating gives CASSLVLAGAYNEQFF.

V usage is TRBV5-1 and J usage is TRBJ2-1; 11 bases are shared with TRBD1. The CDR3 covers 17 residues. Looked up from germline, CDR1 is SGHRS and CDR2 is YFSETQ. The J segment lost 12 bases and the V segment lost 1 base, leaving 15 bases of the junction unmatched. The CDR3 spells CASSLRVRDRGLGGQFF. For the CDR3, the DNA is TGCGCCAGCAGCTTGAGGGTTAGGGACAGGGGGTTAGGCGGGCAGTTCTTC.

CDR3: CASSARGPSGANVLTF. The CDR3, as DNA: TGTGCCAGCAGCGCTAGGGGGCCGTCTGGGGCCAACGTCCTGACTTTC. The chain uses TRBV11-1 and TRBJ2-6; 7 bases match TRBD1. CDR1 SGHAT and CDR2 FQDESV come from the germline V gene (reference sequence). The CDR3 is 16 residues long. Losses at the gene ends were 5 bases for V and 1 base for J; bases not matched to a gene: 5.

V gene TRBV28 combines with J gene TRBJ2-7; 12 positions match TRBD2. The CDR3 length is 16 residues. V lost 5 bases, J lost 3 bases, and 8 bases stayed unmatched. The germline V gene encodes CDR1 MDHEN and CDR2 SYDVKM. The CDR3 loop reads CASSPPQLAGGYEQYF. Here the CDR3 DNA reads TGTGCCAGCAGTCCACCTCAACTAGCGGGAGGCTACGAGCAGTACTTC.

A few counts support this clone. The chain employs TRBV9 and TRBJ2-7; TRBD1 aligns across 7 bases. This CDR3 is built from 15 residues. V lost 0 bases to trimming and J lost 3 bases; unmatched junction nucleotides: 6. Germline V gene lookup returns CDR1 SGDLS and CDR2 YYNGEE. The CDR3 spells CASSVGWDSRYEQYF. The DNA for the CDR3 is TGTGCCAGCAGCGTAGGTTGGGACAGCCGCTACGAGCAGTACTTC.

The genes are TRBV28 and TRBJ1-2; TRBD1 aligns across 8 bases. V trimming: 6 bases; J trimming: 8 bases; junction bases outside the gene matches: 11. CDR3 size: 14 residues. From germline, CDR1 is MDHEN and CDR2 SYDVKM. The chain's CDR3 is CASSSQGASRGYTF. CDR3 in DNA: TGTGCCAGCAGCAGCCAGGGGGCGTCTCGGGGCTACACCTTC.

This clone was counted only a few times. This same CDR3 is encoded by further DNA sequences in the sample. The J gene is TRBJ1-1, the V gene TRBV6-5; TRBD1 might be the D (5 bases). V was shortened by 2 bases and J by 8 bases, with 6 bases between the two germline ends. This CDR3 spans 11 amino acids. Germline V gives CDR1 MNHEY, CDR2 SVGAGI. The CDR3 reads CASSYAGEAFF. DNA for the CDR3: TGTGCCAGCAGTTACGCAGGGGAAGCTTTCTTT.